The 9 T cell receptor beta chains below come from one sample, sequenced in a study of blood T cell repertoires in COVID-19. The protocol was immunoSEQ multiplex PCR, while the TCRdb copy is restricted to in-frame clones and leaves out a portion. The sample contains approximately 110,000 clones, 65% to 75% of which appear only once. Material: peripheral blood. Source of these receptors: a man older than 75 with acute or convalescent COVID-19.

The chain joins TRBV7-3 to TRBJ2-7; D gene uncertain. This CDR3 spans 13 amino acids. V was pared by 0 bases and J by 1 base, with 4 bases between. The germline gives CDR1 SGHTA, CDR2 FQGTGA. CDR3 sequence reads: CASSLTSSYEQYF. CDR3 bases: TGTGCCAGCAGCTTAACGTCGTCCTACGAGCAGTACTTC.

J is TRBJ2-2 and V is TRBV11-2; TRBD1 matches at 10 bases. With V trimmed by 8 bases and J by 1 base, 10 bases remained unmatched. The V gene's germline CDR1 is SGHAT and CDR2 FQNNGV. The CDR3 covers 17 residues. For the CDR3, the DNA is TGTGCCAGCGGACCTCGGACAGGGGGTTTGAACACCGGGGAGCTGTTTTTT. Translation: CASGPRTGGLNTGELFF. Full variable domain (missing parts from reference TRBV11-2 and TRBJ2-2): EAGVAQSPRYKIIEKRQSVAFWCNPISGHATLYWYQQILGQGPKLLIQFQNNGVVDDSQLPKDRFSAERLKGVDSTLKIQPAKLEDSAVYLCASGPRTGGLNTGELFFGEGSRLTVL.

The chain recombines TRBV18 with TRBJ2-1; a weak D match, TRBD1 (6 bases). Between the trimmed V and J ends, which lost 6 bases and 1 base, there was a span of 13 bases. CDR3 length equals 15 residues. Germline assignment: CDR1 KGHSH and CDR2 LQKENI. CDR3 sequence: CASSGPDSSYNEQFF. DNA for the CDR3: TGTGCCAGCTCGGGGCCGGACAGTTCCTACAATGAGCAGTTCTTC.

This clone was detected a few times. V gene TRBV2 combines with J gene TRBJ2-3; the match to TRBD1 covers 7 bases. Germline V gives CDR1 SNHLY, CDR2 FYNNEI. Trimming cost V 4 bases and J 9 bases; bases outside gene matches: 13. This CDR3 contains 15 residues. The chain's CDR3 is CASSGGQVAPGTQYF. DNA for the CDR3: TGTGCCAGCAGTGGTGGACAGGTAGCTCCGGGGACGCAGTATTTT.

This clone was observed once. The genes are TRBV20-1 and TRBJ2-2; unclear D gene. The V end lost 3 bases, the J end lost 1 base, and 6 bases lay between the germline ends. Germline CDR1 reads DFQATT; CDR2 reads SNEGSKA (reference sequence). The CDR3 covers 13 residues. As DNA, the CDR3 is TGCAGTGCTAGTGGCGAGAACACCGGGGAGCTGTTTTTT. It codes for CSASGENTGELFF.

V usage is TRBV7-9 and J usage is TRBJ1-2; 10 nucleotides line up with TRBD1. The length of the CDR3 is 14 residues. Germline V gives CDR1 SEHNR, CDR2 FQNEAQ (reference sequence). J was trimmed by 3 bases and V by 9 bases; bases with no gene match: 7. Written as DNA, the CDR3 is TGTGCCAGTAGACAGGGGGCGCACGACTATGGCTACACCTTC. Its translation: CASRQGAHDYGYTF.

The table lists this clone with a count of one. The chain uses TRBV5-6 and TRBJ2-5, with 10 bases fitting TRBD1. Trimming took 5 bases from V and 5 from J; bases not matched to a gene: 15. Germline V gene sequence: CDR1 SGHDT, CDR2 YYEEEE. The CDR3 consists of 17 residues. The DNA for the CDR3 is TGTGCCAGCAGACGGGACAGGGGACTACTCCAAGGGGAGACCCAGTACTTC. Amino acids: CASRRDRGLLQGETQYF.

The rearrangement joins TRBV29-1 to TRBJ1-2; D possibly corresponds to TRBD1 (6 bases). Trimming shortened V by 2 bases and J by 2 bases, and 6 bases separated the two germline ends. The CDR3 contains 12 residues. Germline-derived CDR1 and CDR2 are SQVTM and ANQGSEA. The CDR3 spells CSVEQGNYGYTF. For the CDR3, the DNA is TGCAGCGTTGAACAGGGGAACTATGGCTACACCTTC.

The genes are TRBV6-5 and TRBJ2-5; TRBD2 aligns across 7 bases. This CDR3 comprises 15 residues. V gave up 8 bases and J gave up 2 bases; unmatched junction bases: 11. CDR1 is MNHEY and CDR2 is SVGAGI in the germline V gene. This CDR3 is CASDAGLAAQETQYF. CDR3 DNA sequence: TGTGCCAGCGACGCGGGCCTAGCGGCGCAAGAGACCCAGTACTTC.